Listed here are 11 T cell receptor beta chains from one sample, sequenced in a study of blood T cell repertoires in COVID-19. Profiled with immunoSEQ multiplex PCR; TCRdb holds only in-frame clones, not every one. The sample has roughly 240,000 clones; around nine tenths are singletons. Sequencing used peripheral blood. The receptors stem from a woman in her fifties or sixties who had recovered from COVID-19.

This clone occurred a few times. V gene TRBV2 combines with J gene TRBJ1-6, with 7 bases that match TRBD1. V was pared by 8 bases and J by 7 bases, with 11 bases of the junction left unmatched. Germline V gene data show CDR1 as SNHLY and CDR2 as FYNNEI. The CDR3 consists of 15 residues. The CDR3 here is CASSPLKQGNSPLHF. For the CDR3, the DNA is TGTGCCAGCTCCCCTTTAAAACAGGGGAATTCACCCCTCCACTTT. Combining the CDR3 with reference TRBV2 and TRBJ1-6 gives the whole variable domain EPEVTQTPSHQVTQMGQEVILRCVPISNHLYFYWYRQILGQKVEFLVSFYNNEISEKSEIFDDQFSVERPDGSNFTLKIRSTKLEDSAMYFCASSPLKQGNSPLHFGNGTRLTVT.

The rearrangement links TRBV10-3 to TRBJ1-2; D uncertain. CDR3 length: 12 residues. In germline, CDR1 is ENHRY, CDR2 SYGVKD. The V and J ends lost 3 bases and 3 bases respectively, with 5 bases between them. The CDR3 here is CAISDQYYGYTF. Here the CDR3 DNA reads TGTGCCATCAGTGACCAGTACTATGGCTACACCTTC.

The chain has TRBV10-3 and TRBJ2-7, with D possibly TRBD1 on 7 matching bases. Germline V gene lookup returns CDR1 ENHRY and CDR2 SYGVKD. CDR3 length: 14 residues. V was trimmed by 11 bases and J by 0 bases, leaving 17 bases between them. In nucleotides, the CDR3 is TGTGCCGCTCAGGGGGGAAGCGACTCCTACGAGCAGTACTTC. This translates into CAAQGGSDSYEQYF.

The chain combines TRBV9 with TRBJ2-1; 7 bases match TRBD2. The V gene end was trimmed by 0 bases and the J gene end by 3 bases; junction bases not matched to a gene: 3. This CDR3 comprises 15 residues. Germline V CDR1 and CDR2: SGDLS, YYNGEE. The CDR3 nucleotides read TGTGCCAGCAGCGTAGAGGGAGGGGTCTACAATGAGCAGTTCTTC. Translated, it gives CASSVEGGVYNEQFF.

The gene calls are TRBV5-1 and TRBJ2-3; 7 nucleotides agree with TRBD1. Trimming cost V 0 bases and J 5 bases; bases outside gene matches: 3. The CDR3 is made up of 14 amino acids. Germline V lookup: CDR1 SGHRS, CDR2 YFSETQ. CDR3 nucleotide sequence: TGCGCCAGCAGCTTGGGAGGGGGCGGAGATACGCAGTATTTT. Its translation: CASSLGGGGDTQYF.

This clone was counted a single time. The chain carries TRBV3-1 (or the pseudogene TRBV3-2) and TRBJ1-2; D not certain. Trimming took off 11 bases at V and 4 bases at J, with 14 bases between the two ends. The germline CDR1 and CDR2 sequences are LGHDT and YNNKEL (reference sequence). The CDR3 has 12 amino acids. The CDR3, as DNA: TGTGCCGTTTCGCAGGCCTTCTATGGCTACACCTTC. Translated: CAVSQAFYGYTF.

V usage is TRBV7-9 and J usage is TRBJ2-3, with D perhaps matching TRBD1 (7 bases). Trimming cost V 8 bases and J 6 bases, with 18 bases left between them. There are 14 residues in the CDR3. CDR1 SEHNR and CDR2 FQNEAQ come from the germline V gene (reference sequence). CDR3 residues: CASGSGTAGDTQYF. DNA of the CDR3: TGTGCCAGCGGATCCGGGACAGCGGGTGATACGCAGTATTTT.

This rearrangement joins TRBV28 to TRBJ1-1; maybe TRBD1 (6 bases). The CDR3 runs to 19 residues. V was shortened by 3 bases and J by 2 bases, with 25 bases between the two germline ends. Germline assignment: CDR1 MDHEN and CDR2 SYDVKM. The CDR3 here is CASSFPKLTDSNRNTEAFF. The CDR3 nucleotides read TGTGCCAGCAGTTTCCCAAAACTAACGGACAGCAACAGAAACACTGAAGCTTTCTTT.

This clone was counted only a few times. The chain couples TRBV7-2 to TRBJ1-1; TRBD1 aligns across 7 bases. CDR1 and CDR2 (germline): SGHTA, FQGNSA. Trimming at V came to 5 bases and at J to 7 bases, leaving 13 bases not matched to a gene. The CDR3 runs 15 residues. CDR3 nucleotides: TGTGCCAGCAGCCCCCCCGACAGGGCGGTATATGAAGCTTTCTTT. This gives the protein CASSPPDRAVYEAFF. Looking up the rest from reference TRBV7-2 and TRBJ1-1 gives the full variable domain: GAGVSQSPSNKVTEKGKDVELRCDPISGHTALYWYRQSLGQGLEFLIYFQGNSAPDKSGLPSDRFSAERTGGSVSTLTIQRTQQEDSAVYLCASSPPDRAVYEAFFGQGTRLTVV.

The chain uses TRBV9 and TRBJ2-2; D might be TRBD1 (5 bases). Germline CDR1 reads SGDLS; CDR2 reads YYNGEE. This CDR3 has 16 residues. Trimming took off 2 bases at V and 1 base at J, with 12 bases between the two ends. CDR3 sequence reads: CASSVYRTENTGELFF. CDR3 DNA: TGTGCCAGCAGCGTGTACAGGACGGAGAACACCGGGGAGCTGTTTTTT.

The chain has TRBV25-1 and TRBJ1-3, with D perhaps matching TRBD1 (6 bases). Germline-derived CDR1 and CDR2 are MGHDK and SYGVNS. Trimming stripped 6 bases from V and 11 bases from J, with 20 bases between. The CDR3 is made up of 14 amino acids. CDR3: CASRDTGLIAAIYF. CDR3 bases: TGTGCCAGCAGAGATACAGGGTTAATCGCCGCCATATATTTT.